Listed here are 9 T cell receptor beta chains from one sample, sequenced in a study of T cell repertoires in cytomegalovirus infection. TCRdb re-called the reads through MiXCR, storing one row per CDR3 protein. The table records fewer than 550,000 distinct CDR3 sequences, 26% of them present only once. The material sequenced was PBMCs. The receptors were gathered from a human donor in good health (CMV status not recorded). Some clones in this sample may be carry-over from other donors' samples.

This CDR3 is CASSYPLGLAAFLYEQYF. CDR3 DNA sequence: TGTGCCAGCAGTTACCCCCTTGGACTAGCGGCTTTCCTCTACGAGCAGTACTTC. The chain recombines TRBV6-2 or TRBV6-3 with TRBJ2-7; 10 nucleotides agree with TRBD2. The CDR3 is 18 amino acids. Germline trimming cut 2 bases from V and 3 bases from J; bases unmatched to any gene: 13. Germline CDR1 is MNHEY and CDR2 is SVGEGT.

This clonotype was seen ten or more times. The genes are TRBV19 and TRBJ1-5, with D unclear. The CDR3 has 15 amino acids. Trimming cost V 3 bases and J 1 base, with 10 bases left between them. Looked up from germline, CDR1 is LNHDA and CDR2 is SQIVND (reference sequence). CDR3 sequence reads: CASSILPVSNQPQHF. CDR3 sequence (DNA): TGTGCCAGTAGTATCTTGCCAGTAAGCAATCAGCCCCAGCATTTT.

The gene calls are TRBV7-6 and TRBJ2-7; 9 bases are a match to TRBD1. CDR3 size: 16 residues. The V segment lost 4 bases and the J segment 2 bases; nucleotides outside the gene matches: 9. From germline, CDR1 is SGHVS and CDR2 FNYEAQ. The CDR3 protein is CASSSRVGQGAYEQYF. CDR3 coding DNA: TGTGCCAGCAGCTCACGGGTGGGACAGGGTGCCTACGAGCAGTACTTC.

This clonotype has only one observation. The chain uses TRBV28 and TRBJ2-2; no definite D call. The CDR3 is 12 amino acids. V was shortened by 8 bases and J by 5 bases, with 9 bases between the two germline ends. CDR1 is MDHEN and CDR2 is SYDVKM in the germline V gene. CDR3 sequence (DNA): TGTGCCAGCGGATATAGGACCGGGGAGCTGTTTTTT. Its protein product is CASGYRTGELFF.

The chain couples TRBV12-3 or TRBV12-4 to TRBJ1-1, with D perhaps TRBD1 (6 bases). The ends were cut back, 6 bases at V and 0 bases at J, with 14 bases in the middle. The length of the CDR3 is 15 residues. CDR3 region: CASRIQGILNTEAFF. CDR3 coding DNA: TGTGCCAGCAGAATCCAGGGGATACTGAACACTGAAGCTTTCTTT.

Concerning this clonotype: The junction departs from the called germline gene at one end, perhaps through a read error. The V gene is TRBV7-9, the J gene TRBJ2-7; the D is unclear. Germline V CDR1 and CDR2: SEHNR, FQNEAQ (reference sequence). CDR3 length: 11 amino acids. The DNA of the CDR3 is TGTACCAGCAGCGCTAGTTGGGAGCAGTACTTC. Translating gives CTSSASWEQYF.

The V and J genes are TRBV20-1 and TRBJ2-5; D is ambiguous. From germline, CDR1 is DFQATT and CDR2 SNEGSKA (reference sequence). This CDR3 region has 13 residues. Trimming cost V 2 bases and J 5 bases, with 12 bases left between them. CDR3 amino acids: CSARSGPFETQYF. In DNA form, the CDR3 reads TGCAGTGCTAGATCTGGACCATTTGAGACCCAGTACTTC.

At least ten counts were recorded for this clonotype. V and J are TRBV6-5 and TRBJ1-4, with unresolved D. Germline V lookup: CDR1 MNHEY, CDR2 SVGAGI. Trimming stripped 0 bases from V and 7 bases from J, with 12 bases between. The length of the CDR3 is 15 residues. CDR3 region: CASSYSLEGGEKLFF. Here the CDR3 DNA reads TGTGCCAGCAGTTACTCGCTCGAAGGCGGTGAAAAACTGTTTTTT.

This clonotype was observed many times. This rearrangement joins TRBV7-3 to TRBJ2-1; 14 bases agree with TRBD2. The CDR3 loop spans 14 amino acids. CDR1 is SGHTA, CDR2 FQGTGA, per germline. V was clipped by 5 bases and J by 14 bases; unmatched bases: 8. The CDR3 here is CASSLGTSGSLKFF. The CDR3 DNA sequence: TGTGCCAGCAGCCTGGGGACTAGCGGGAGTCTTAAGTTCTTC. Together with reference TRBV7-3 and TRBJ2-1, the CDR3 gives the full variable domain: GAGVSQTPSNKVTEKGKYVELRCDPISGHTALYWYRQSLGQGPEFLIYFQGTGAADDSGLPNDRFFAVRPEGSVSTLKIQRTERGDSAVYLCASSLGTSGSLKFFGPGTRLTVL.